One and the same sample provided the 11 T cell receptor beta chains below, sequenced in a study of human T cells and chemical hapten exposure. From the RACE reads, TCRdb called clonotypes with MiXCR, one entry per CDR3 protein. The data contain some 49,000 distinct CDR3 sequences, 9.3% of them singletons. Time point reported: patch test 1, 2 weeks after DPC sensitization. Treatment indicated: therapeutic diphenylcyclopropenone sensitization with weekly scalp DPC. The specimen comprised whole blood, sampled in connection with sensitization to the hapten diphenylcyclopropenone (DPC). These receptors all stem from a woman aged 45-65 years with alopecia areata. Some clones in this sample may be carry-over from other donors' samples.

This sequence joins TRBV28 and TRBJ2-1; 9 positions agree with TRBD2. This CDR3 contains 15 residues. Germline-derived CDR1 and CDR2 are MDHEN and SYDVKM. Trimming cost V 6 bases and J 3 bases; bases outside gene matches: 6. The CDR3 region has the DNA TGTGCCAGCAGCCCCGCTAGCGGGATCTACAATGAGCAGTTCTTC. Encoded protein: CASSPASGIYNEQFF.

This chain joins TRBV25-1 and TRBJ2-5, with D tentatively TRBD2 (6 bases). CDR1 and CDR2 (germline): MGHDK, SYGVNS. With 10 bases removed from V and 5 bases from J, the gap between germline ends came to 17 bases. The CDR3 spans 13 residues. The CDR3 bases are TGTGCCACCAGAGGGACTCCACAGGAGACCCAGTACTTC. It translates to CATRGTPQETQYF.

Here the CDR3 reads CASSAYRDRQETQYF. CDR3 DNA sequence: TGTGCCAGCAGCGCCTACCGGGACAGGCAAGAGACCCAGTACTTC. This chain uses TRBV2 with TRBJ2-5; 8 bases fit TRBD1. The J segment lost 2 bases and the V segment lost 6 bases, leaving 8 bases of the junction unmatched. The CDR3 is made up of 15 amino acids. In germline, CDR1 is SNHLY, CDR2 FYNNEI.

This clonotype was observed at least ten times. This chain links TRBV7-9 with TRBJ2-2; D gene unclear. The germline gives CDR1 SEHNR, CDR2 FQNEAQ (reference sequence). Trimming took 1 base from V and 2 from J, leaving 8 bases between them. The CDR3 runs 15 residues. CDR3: CASSLVSVNTGELFF. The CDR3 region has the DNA TGTGCCAGCAGCTTAGTTTCGGTAAACACCGGGGAGCTGTTTTTT.

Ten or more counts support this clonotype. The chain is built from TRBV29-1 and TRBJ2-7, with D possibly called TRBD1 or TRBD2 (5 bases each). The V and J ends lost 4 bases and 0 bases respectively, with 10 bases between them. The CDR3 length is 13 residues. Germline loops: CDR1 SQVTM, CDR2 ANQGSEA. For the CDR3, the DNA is TGCAGCGTTGGGTCAGGGAGCTCCTACGAGCAGTACTTC. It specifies CSVGSGSSYEQYF.

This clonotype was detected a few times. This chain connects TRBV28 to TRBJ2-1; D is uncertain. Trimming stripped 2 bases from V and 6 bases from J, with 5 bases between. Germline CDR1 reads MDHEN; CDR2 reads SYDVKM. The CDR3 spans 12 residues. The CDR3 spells CASSLPGNEQFF. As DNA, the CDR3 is TGTGCCAGCAGTTTACCGGGCAATGAGCAGTTCTTC. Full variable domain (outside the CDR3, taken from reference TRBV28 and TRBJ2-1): DVKVTQSSRYLVKRTGEKVFLECVQDMDHENMFWYRQDPGLGLRLIYFSYDVKMKEKGDIPEGYSVSREKKERFSLILESASTNQTSMYLCASSLPGNEQFFGPGTRLTVL.

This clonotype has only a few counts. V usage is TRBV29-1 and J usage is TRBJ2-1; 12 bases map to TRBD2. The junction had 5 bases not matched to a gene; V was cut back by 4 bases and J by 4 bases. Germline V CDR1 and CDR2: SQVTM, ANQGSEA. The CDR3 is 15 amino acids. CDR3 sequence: CSVVTSGRKYNEQFF. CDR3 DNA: TGCAGCGTTGTGACTAGCGGGAGAAAATACAATGAGCAGTTCTTC.

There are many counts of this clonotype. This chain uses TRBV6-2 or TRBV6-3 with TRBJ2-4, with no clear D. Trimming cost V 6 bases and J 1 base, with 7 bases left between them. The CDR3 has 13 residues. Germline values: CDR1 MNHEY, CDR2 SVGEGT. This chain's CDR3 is CASRLTAKNIQYF. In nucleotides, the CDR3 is TGTGCCAGCAGACTAACGGCCAAAAACATTCAGTACTTC.

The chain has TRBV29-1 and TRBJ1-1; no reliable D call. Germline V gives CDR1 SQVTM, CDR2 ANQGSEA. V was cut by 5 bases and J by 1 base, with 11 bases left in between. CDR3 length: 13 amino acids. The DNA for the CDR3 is TGCAGCGTTAAAACGGGAGGGAACACTGAAGCTTTCTTT. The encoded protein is CSVKTGGNTEAFF.

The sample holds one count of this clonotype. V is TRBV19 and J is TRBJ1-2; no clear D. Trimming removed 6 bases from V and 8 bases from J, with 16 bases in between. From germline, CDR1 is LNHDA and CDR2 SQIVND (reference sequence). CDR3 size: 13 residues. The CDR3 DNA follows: TGTGCCAGTAGCCAACAGCATTCGAGCGGCTACACCTTC. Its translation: CASSQQHSSGYTF.

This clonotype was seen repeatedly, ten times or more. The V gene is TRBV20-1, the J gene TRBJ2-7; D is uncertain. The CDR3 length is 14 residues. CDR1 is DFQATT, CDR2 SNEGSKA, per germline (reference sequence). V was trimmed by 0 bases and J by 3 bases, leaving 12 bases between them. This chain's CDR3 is CSARDHRLNYEQYF. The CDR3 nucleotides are TGCAGTGCTAGAGATCACAGACTGAACTACGAGCAGTACTTC.